These T cell receptor beta chains were read from a single sample in a study of Graves' ophthalmopathy and Graves' hyperthyroidism. TCRdb itself ran the multiplex PCR reads through MiXCR, one entry per CDR3 protein. This sample has almost 750,000 distinct CDR3 sequences, with around 40% found just once. The sequenced material came from peripheral blood. These receptors were obtained from an adult man with Graves' ophthalmopathy. CDR3s include the opening cysteine and the closing phenylalanine or tryptophan. The order of the fields is clone size, V gene, D gene, J gene, CDR3 protein, CDR3 DNA. D genes are given only for firm matches. Where a row states a size, it is once, few, many or the class of an expanded clone; other rows omit it.

clone size: .
V gene: TRBV2
D gene: TRBD1
J gene: TRBJ1-3
CDR3 protein: CASGDRKNSGNTIYF
CDR3 DNA: TGTGCCAGCGGGGACAGAAAGAACTCTGGAAACACCATATATTTT

clone size: .
V gene: TRBV28
D gene: .
J gene: TRBJ2-6
CDR3 protein: CASSYPPRSGGANVLTF
CDR3 DNA: TGTGCCAGCAGTTATCCCCCCAGGTCGGGTGGGGCCAACGTCCTGACTTTC

clone size: few
V gene: TRBV24-1
D gene: TRBD1
J gene: TRBJ1-3
CDR3 protein: CATNAQGASPTSGNTIYF
CDR3 DNA: TGTGCCACCAACGCACAGGGGGCTTCGCCAACCTCTGGAAACACCATATATTTT

clone size: .
V gene: TRBV20-1
D gene: TRBD1
J gene: TRBJ1-2
CDR3 protein: CSADRVTSCGYTF
CDR3 DNA: TGCAGTGCTGACAGGGTTACGAGCTGTGGCTACACCTTC

clone size: many
V gene: TRBV7-6
D gene: TRBD2
J gene: TRBJ2-5
CDR3 protein: CASTSTGRFETQYF
CDR3 DNA: TGTGCCAGCACTAGTACCGGGAGGTTCGAGACCCAGTACTTC

clone size: .
V gene: TRBV20-1
D gene: .
J gene: TRBJ1-2
CDR3 protein: CSARDPQGDGYTF
CDR3 DNA: TGCAGTGCTAGAGATCCACAGGGCGATGGCTACACCTTC

clone size: few
V gene: TRBV24-1
D gene: .
J gene: TRBJ1-1
CDR3 protein: CASSDRDFVGTEAFF
CDR3 DNA: TGTGCCAGCAGTGACCGGGACTTTGTAGGCACTGAAGCTTTCTTT

clone size: .
V gene: TRBV10-3
D gene: TRBD1
J gene: TRBJ1-4
CDR3 protein: CAISAPGTGHEKLFF
CDR3 DNA: TGTGCCATCAGTGCGCCCGGGACAGGGCATGAAAAACTGTTTTTT

clone size: .
V gene: TRBV2
D gene: .
J gene: TRBJ2-7
CDR3 protein: CASSVALVKAGLVYEQYF
CDR3 DNA: TGTGCCAGCAGTGTAGCGCTGGTGAAAGCGGGTTTAGTTTACGAGCAGTACTTT

clone size: .
V gene: TRBV29-1
D gene: TRBD2
J gene: TRBJ2-1
CDR3 protein: CSVGGTSGTNEQFF
CDR3 DNA: TGCAGCGTTGGCGGGACTAGCGGAACCAATGAGCAGTTCTTC

clone size: .
V gene: TRBV7-9
D gene: TRBD1
J gene: TRBJ1-4
CDR3 protein: CASSPGTGRDEKLFF
CDR3 DNA: TGTGCCAGCAGCCCAGGGACAGGGAGAGACGAAAAACTGTTTTTT

clone size: .
V gene: TRBV10-3
D gene: TRBD1
J gene: TRBJ2-5
CDR3 protein: CAISERQGQWETQYF
CDR3 DNA: TGTGCCATCAGTGAGCGACAGGGGCAGTGGGAGACCCAGTACTTC